This TCR beta chain was sequenced during a study of molecular identifiers for immune sequencing clone quantification. A few counts support this clonotype. Its antigen is still unknown. Both previously described methods and listed TCR primers were employed to make bulk TCR libraries. From the PCR reads, TCRdb called clonotypes with MiXCR, one entry per CDR3 protein. The sample carries under 600,000 distinct CDR3 sequences, about 25% recorded once. Naive CD8 libraries were made from about 20,000 to 1,000,000 sorted cells, and they used 10%, 30% or 50% RNA. Study results and caveats: The sizes of highly expanded clones could be underestimated when identical TCR molecules share a barcode.

The CDR3 is made up of 15 amino acids. From germline, CDR1 is LNHNV and CDR2 YYDKDF (reference sequence). V was cut by 3 bases and J by 0 bases, with 10 bases left in between. The chain combines TRBV15 with TRBJ2-3; no firm D call. The clonotype comes from a human donor in good health. Some libraries in this study had Jurkat cell RNA spiked in. Sequenced: naive CD8+ T cells from blood, with Jurkat cell RNA spiked in. Subset given: FACS-sorted CD8+CD4-CCR7+CD45RA+ naive T cells. CDR3 DNA: TGTGCCACCAGCAGTACTGCTACAAGCACAGATACGCAGTATTTT. This codes for CATSSTATSTDTQYF.